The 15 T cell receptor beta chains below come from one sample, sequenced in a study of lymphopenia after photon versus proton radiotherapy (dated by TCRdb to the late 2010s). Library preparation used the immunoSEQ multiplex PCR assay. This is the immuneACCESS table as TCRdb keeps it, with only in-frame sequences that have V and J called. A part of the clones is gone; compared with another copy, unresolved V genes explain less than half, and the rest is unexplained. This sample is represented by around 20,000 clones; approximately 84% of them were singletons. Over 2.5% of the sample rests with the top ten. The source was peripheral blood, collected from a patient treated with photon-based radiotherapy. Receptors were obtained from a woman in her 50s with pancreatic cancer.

The CDR3 bases are TGTGCCAGCAGAACGGGACAGGGCCTCTACGAGCAGTACTTC. Protein: CASRTGQGLYEQYF. The chain employs TRBV6-6 and TRBJ2-7, with 9 nucleotides matching TRBD1. V lost 6 bases, J lost 3 bases, and 6 bases stayed unmatched. The CDR3 covers 14 residues. Germline lookup yields CDR1 MNHNY and CDR2 SVGAGI (reference sequence).

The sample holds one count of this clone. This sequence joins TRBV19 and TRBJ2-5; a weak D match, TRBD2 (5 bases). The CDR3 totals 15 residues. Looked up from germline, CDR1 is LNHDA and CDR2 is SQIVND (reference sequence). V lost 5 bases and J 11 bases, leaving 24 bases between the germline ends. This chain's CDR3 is CASSPQEDPAGGQYF. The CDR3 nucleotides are TGTGCCAGTAGTCCCCAGGAGGACCCCGCTGGTGGGCAGTACTTC.

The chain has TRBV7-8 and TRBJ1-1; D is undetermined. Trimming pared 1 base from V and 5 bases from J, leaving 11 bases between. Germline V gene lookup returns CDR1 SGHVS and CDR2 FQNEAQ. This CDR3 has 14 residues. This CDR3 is CASSLEARWTEAFF. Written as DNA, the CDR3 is TGTGCCAGCAGCTTAGAGGCGCGGTGGACTGAAGCTTTCTTT.

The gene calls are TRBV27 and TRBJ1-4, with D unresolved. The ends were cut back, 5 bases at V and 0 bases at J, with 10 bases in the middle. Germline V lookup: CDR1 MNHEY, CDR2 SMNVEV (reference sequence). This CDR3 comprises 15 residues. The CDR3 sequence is CASSKWTATNEKLFF. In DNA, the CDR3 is TGTGCCAGCAGTAAATGGACCGCAACTAATGAAAAACTGTTTTTT.

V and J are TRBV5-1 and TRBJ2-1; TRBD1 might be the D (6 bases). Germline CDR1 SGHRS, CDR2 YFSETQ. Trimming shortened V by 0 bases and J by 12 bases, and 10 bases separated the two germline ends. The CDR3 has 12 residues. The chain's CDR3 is CASSLVEDRQFF. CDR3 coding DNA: TGCGCCAGCAGCTTGGTGGAGGACAGGCAGTTCTTC.

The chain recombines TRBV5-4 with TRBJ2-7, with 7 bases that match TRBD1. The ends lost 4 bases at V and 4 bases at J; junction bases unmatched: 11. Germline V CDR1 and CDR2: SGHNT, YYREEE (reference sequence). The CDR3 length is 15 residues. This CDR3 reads CASSPGKGAAYEQYF. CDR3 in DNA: TGTGCCAGCAGCCCTGGAAAGGGGGCTGCGTACGAGCAGTACTTC.

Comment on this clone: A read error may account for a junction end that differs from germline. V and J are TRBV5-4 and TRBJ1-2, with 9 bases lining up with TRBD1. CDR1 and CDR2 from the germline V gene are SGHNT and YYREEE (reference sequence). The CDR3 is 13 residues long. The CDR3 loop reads CASSLGQGVVYTF. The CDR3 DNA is TGCGCCAGCAGCTTGGGACAGGGTGTTGTCTACACCTTC.

The CDR3 here is CASSITSSSTDTQYF. As DNA, the CDR3 is TGTGCCAGTAGTATCACTAGCTCCTCCACAGATACGCAGTATTTT. The chain has TRBV19 and TRBJ2-3, with D possibly matching TRBD2 (6 bases). Trimming took 3 bases from V and 2 from J, leaving 12 bases between them. The CDR3 length is 15 residues. CDR1 and CDR2 from the germline V gene are LNHDA and SQIVND (reference sequence).

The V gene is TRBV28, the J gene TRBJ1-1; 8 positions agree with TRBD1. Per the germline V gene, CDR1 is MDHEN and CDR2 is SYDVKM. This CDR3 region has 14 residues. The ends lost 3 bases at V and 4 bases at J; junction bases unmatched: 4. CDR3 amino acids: CASSFITGGTEAFF. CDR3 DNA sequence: TGTGCCAGCAGTTTCATTACAGGGGGCACTGAAGCTTTCTTT.

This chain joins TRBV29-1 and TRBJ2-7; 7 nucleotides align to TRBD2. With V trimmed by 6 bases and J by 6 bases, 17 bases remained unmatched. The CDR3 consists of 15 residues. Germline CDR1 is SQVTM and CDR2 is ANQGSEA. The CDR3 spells CSVTGRGGRTVEQYF. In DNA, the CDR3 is TGCAGCGTCACCGGGCGGGGAGGGCGGACGGTCGAGCAGTACTTC.

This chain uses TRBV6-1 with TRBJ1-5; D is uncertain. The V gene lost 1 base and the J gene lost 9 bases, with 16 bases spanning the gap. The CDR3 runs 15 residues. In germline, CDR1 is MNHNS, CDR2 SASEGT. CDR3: CASSEGAGLGWPQHF. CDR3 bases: TGTGCCAGCAGTGAAGGCGCCGGCCTGGGGTGGCCCCAGCATTTT.

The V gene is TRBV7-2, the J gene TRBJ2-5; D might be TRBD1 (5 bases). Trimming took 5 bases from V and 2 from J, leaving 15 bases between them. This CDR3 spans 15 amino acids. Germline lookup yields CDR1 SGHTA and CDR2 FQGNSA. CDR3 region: CASSPQPRAQETQYF. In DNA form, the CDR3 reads TGTGCCAGCAGCCCCCAGCCCAGGGCACAAGAGACCCAGTACTTC.

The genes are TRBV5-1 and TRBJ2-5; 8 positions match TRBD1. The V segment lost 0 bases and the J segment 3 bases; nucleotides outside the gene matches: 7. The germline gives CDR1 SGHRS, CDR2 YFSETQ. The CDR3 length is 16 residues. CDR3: CASSLGQGLEEETQYF. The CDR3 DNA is TGCGCCAGCAGCTTGGGACAGGGGTTGGAGGAAGAGACCCAGTACTTC.

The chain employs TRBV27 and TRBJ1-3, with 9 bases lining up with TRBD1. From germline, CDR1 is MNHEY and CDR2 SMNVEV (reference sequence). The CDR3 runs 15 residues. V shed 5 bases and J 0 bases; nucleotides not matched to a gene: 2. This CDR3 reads CASSDRGSSGNTIYF. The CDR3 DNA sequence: TGTGCCAGCAGTGACAGGGGGAGCTCTGGAAACACCATATATTTT.

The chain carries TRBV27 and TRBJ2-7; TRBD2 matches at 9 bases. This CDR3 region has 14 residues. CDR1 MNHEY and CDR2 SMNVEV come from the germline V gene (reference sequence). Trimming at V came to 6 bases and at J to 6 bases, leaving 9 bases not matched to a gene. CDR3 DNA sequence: TGTGCCAGCAGACGACCGGGACTAGCTTTCGAGCAGTACTTC. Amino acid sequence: CASRRPGLAFEQYF.